This T cell receptor beta chain was profiled in a study of cytomegalovirus exposure and HLA in healthy donors. PCR amplification relied on 60 Vbeta primers (plus 13 Jbeta primers). Only in-frame clones appear in the TCRdb table, and some are missing; sequencing was by immunoSEQ multiplex PCR. The sample data list over 110,000 clones. Healthy bone marrow donors made up the donors. Study results and caveats: A later analysis associated 15,000 or so TCR beta sequences with HLA alleles at a 0.05 false discovery rate. The authors later found HLA-associated TCR beta chains more clonally expanded than equally common others. The productive fraction for most TCR beta V segments was about 90% or about 30% in an earlier analysis.

The germline CDR1 and CDR2 sequences are SEHNR and FQNEAQ (reference sequence). This CDR3 is 16 amino acids long. After removal of 4 bases from V and 10 bases from J, the junction contained 14 bases not matched to a gene. A remark on this clone: The antigen is undetermined.

This rearrangement joins TRBV7-9 to TRBJ1-1; 11 bases line up with TRBD1. This clonotype was sampled from a male donor in good health and CMV-seronegative. Sequenced sample: PBMCs. In DNA, the CDR3 is TGTGCCAGCAGCTCCGATACGGGACAGGGGGATGGAGGAGCTTTCTTT. Protein product: CASSSDTGQGDGGAFF. The variable domain in full, completed from reference TRBV7-9 and TRBJ1-1, reads DTGVSQNPRHKITKRGQNVTFRCDPISEHNRLYWYRQTLGQGPEFLTYFQNEAQLEKSRLLSDRFSAERPKGSFSTLEIQRTEQGDSAMYLCASSSDTGQGDGGAFFGQGTRLTVV.